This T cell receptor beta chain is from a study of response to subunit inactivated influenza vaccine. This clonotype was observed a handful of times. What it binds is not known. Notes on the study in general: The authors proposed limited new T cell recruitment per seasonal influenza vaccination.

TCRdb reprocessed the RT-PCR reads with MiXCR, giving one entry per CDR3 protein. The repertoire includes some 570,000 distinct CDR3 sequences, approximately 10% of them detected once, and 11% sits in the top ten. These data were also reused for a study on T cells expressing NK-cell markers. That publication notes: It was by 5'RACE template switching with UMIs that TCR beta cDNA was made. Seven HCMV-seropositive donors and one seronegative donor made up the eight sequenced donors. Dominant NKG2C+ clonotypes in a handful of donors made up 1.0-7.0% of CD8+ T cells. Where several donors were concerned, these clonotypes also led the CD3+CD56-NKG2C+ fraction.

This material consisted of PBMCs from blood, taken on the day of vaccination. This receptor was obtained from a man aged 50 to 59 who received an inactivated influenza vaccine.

CDR3 loop: CASSELSGRAGTDTQYF. The CDR3, as DNA: TGTGCCAGCAGTGAATTGAGCGGGAGGGCCGGAACAGATACGCAGTATTTT. V is TRBV25-1 and J is TRBJ2-3, with TRBD2 matching over 10 bases. Germline CDR1 reads MGHDK; CDR2 reads SYGVNS. The length of the CDR3 is 17 residues. The ends lost 1 base at V and 3 bases at J; junction bases unmatched: 7. Based on the CDR3 plus reference TRBV25-1 and TRBJ2-3, the full variable domain is EADIYQTPRYLVIGTGKKITLECSQTMGHDKMYWYQQDPGMELHLIHYSYGVNSTEKGDLSSESTVSRIRTEHFPLTLESARPSHTSQYLCASSELSGRAGTDTQYFGPGTRLTVL.